A single sample gave rise to the 16 T cell receptor beta chains below, sequenced in a study of human T cells and chemical hapten exposure. Using its own MiXCR run on the RACE reads, TCRdb lists one record per CDR3 protein. Seen here are about 120,000 distinct CDR3 sequences, 11% observed once, and the top ten hold 2% to 2.5%. As to time point: patch test 3, about 24 weeks after DPC sensitization. Treatment meaning: therapeutic diphenylcyclopropenone sensitization with weekly scalp DPC. Sequencing used whole blood, obtained in connection with sensitization to the hapten diphenylcyclopropenone (DPC). These receptors all come from a woman in her forties or fifties with alopecia areata. Some clones in this sample may be carry-over from other donors' samples.

The chain has TRBV29-1 and TRBJ1-1; 7 bases fit TRBD1. Germline V gene sequence: CDR1 SQVTM, CDR2 ANQGSEA. Trimming removed 3 bases from V and 4 bases from J; junction bases left unmatched: 8. The length of the CDR3 is 14 residues. CDR3 sequence reads: CSVERRGEVTEAFF. The CDR3 DNA reads TGCAGCGTTGAGCGCAGGGGGGAGGTCACTGAAGCTTTCTTT.

Only a few counts were recorded for this clonotype. The chain links TRBV12-3 or TRBV12-4 to TRBJ2-5, with TRBD2 matching over 11 bases. The CDR3 has 15 amino acids. The V segment lost 7 bases and the J segment 4 bases; nucleotides outside the gene matches: 8. CDR3 DNA: TGTGCCAGCACACAGACTAGCGGGGTAGGAGAGACCCAGTACTTC. It encodes CASTQTSGVGETQYF.

V gene TRBV3-1 combines with J gene TRBJ1-5; D is perhaps TRBD1 (5 bases). The germline CDR1 and CDR2 sequences are LGHDT and YNNKEL (reference sequence). This CDR3 comprises 15 residues. The V end was cut by 2 bases, the J end by 2 bases, with 10 bases between. In DNA form, the CDR3 reads TGTGCCAGCAGCCAACAGGGAATTGGCAATCAGCCCCAGCATTTT. Translating it yields CASSQQGIGNQPQHF. Drawing the rest from reference TRBV3-1 and TRBJ1-5, the complete variable domain is DTAVSQTPKYLVTQMGNDKSIKCEQNLGHDTMYWYKQDSKKFLKIMFSYNNKELIINETVPNRFSPKSPDKAHLNLHINSLELGDSAVYFCASSQQGIGNQPQHFGDGTRLSIL.

V gene TRBV12-3 or TRBV12-4 combines with J gene TRBJ2-3; D could derive from TRBD1 or TRBD2 (5 bases each). The V gene lost 5 bases and the J gene lost 4 bases, with 10 bases spanning the gap. The CDR3 is 13 amino acids. The CDR3 coding sequence is TGTGCCAGCAGTCGGGACGGGCCAGATACGCAGTATTTT. Translation gives CASSRDGPDTQYF.

V usage is TRBV11-2 and J usage is TRBJ2-1, with D possibly being TRBD1 (6 bases). The V end was cut by 0 bases, the J end by 4 bases, with 10 bases between. Germline V lookup: CDR1 SGHAT, CDR2 FQNNGV. The CDR3 length is 15 residues. The CDR3 is CASSLDQGMYNEQFF. The CDR3 DNA sequence: TGTGCCAGCAGCTTAGATCAGGGGATGTACAATGAGCAGTTCTTC.

The genes are TRBV29-1 and TRBJ2-1; tentatively, D is TRBD1 or TRBD2 (5 bases each). This CDR3 spans 13 amino acids. The V gene lost 4 bases and the J gene lost 8 bases, with 15 bases spanning the gap. Germline lookup yields CDR1 SQVTM and CDR2 ANQGSEA. The CDR3 DNA reads as TGCAGCGTTGGAGGGGTCGTCGGGGATGAGCAGTTCTTC. As protein: CSVGGVVGDEQFF.

The chain links TRBV5-1 to TRBJ2-5, with TRBD2 as a possible D gene (6 bases). The CDR3 runs to 13 residues. V was trimmed by 4 bases and J by 5 bases, leaving 12 bases between them. CDR1 and CDR2 (germline): SGHRS, YFSETQ. CDR3 DNA: TGCGCCAGCAGCGGAGAAGGGAGGGAGACCCAGTACTTC. Protein sequence: CASSGEGRETQYF.

In DNA form, the CDR3 reads TGTGCCAGCGGAAGGGACAGGACGAACACCGGGGAGCTGTTTTTT. It yields the protein CASGRDRTNTGELFF. The J gene is TRBJ2-2, the V gene TRBV2; 8 bases are a match to TRBD1. Germline lookup yields CDR1 SNHLY and CDR2 FYNNEI. V shed 8 bases and J 0 bases; nucleotides not matched to a gene: 5. The CDR3 contains 15 residues.

There are many counts of this clonotype. The rearrangement uses TRBV6-2 or TRBV6-3 and TRBJ2-7; 13 positions agree with TRBD2. V shed 5 bases, J shed 4 bases, and the junction held 8 bases outside the gene matches. This CDR3 contains 16 residues. CDR1 and CDR2 from the germline V gene are MNHEY and SVGEGT. The CDR3 DNA reads as TGTGCCAGCAGTCTTCCCGGACTAGCGGGAGAATACGAGCAGTACTTC. Residues: CASSLPGLAGEYEQYF.

This sequence joins TRBV19 and TRBJ2-7; TRBD2 matches at 8 bases. The germline V gene encodes CDR1 LNHDA and CDR2 SQIVND (reference sequence). CDR3 size: 14 residues. V lost 6 bases to trimming and J lost 0 bases; unmatched junction nucleotides: 4. The CDR3: CASSGGGNSYEQYF. CDR3 bases: TGTGCCAGTAGCGGCGGGGGGAACTCCTACGAGCAGTACTTC.

This clonotype was seen repeatedly, ten times or more. This rearrangement joins TRBV7-2 to TRBJ1-6; possible D gene TRBD1, 6 bases. This CDR3 is built from 14 residues. Trimming shortened V by 6 bases and J by 6 bases, and 12 bases separated the two germline ends. Per the germline V gene, CDR1 is SGHTA and CDR2 is FQGNSA. CDR3 sequence: CASSRGGANSPLHF. CDR3 coding DNA: TGTGCCAGCAGTAGAGGGGGGGCTAATTCACCCCTCCACTTT.

The gene calls are TRBV5-6 and TRBJ2-3; possible D gene TRBD2, 6 bases. The CDR3 has 16 residues. V was clipped by 3 bases and J by 1 base, with 15 bases between them. Germline V gene data show CDR1 as SGHDT and CDR2 as YYEEEE. CDR3 sequence (DNA): TGTGCCAGCAGCTCCCCCCCGGGAGCGGGCACAGATACGCAGTATTTT. Translated: CASSSPPGAGTDTQYF.

The CDR3 sequence: CASMPGQGYEQYF. The CDR3 region has the DNA TGTGCCAGCATGCCGGGACAGGGTTACGAGCAGTACTTC. This chain links TRBV6-1 with TRBJ2-7; the match to TRBD1 covers 9 bases. The V gene end was trimmed by 7 bases and the J gene end by 4 bases; junction bases not matched to a gene: 5. Germline CDR1 reads MNHNS; CDR2 reads SASEGT. The CDR3 is 13 amino acids.

V usage is TRBV10-3 and J usage is TRBJ1-3; D possibly corresponds to TRBD1 (5 bases). The CDR3 covers 15 residues. Germline assignment: CDR1 ENHRY and CDR2 SYGVKD. With 9 bases removed from V and 0 bases from J, the gap between germline ends came to 15 bases. The DNA for the CDR3 is TGTGCCATTTCGGGGACGGGGAACTCTGGAAACACCATATATTTT. This sequence encodes CAISGTGNSGNTIYF.

This clonotype appeared a few times. The genes are TRBV11-1 and TRBJ2-3, with 8 bases fitting TRBD1. V was clipped by 3 bases and J by 1 base; unmatched bases: 3. There are 15 residues in the CDR3. Germline values: CDR1 SGHAT, CDR2 FQDESV (reference sequence). The chain's CDR3 is CASSFRGPGTDTQYF. The CDR3 DNA sequence: TGTGCCAGCAGCTTCAGGGGGCCAGGCACAGATACGCAGTATTTT.

The rearrangement joins TRBV11-2 to TRBJ2-3; tentatively, D is TRBD1 (6 bases). The germline gives CDR1 SGHAT, CDR2 FQNNGV. The ends were cut back, 4 bases at V and 0 bases at J, with 17 bases in the middle. This CDR3 has 17 amino acids. CDR3: CASSSGQKSVSTDTQYF. CDR3 DNA sequence: TGTGCCAGCAGCTCCGGACAGAAAAGTGTTAGCACAGATACGCAGTATTTT.